Listed here are 27 T cell receptor beta chains from one sample, sequenced in a study of T-cell reconstitution after alpha-beta-depleted transplantation in children. TCRbeta library preparation incorporated unique molecular identifiers. Each CDR3 protein is one row after TCRdb ran MiXCR on the PCR reads. Of around 370,000 distinct CDR3 sequences in the sample, about a sixth were seen once. Sample: PBMCs, mostly from graft donor cells, taken 360 days after TCRalphabeta/CD19-depleted stem cell transplant. The receptors were gathered from a male patient aged 2 to 9 who had a stem cell transplant for acute lymphoblastic leukemia, so the T cells may come from the graft donor.

The chain couples TRBV6-2 or TRBV6-3 to TRBJ2-3; D is possibly TRBD2 (6 bases). CDR1 and CDR2 (germline): MNHEY, SVGEGT. Trimming cost V 2 bases and J 5 bases, with 11 bases left between them. CDR3 length: 14 residues. The CDR3 here is CASSYQRVGDTQYF. The CDR3 nucleotides are TGTGCCAGCAGTTACCAGCGGGTGGGAGATACGCAGTATTTT.

This clonotype was counted at least ten times. This rearrangement joins TRBV20-1 to TRBJ1-3; D remains unclear. The CDR3 totals 14 residues. Per germline, CDR1 DFQATT and CDR2 SNEGSKA (reference sequence). Trimming shortened V by 0 bases and J by 2 bases, and 8 bases separated the two germline ends. CDR3: CSARDPGAGNTIYF. CDR3 nucleotides: TGCAGTGCTAGAGATCCCGGGGCTGGAAACACCATATATTTT.

V gene TRBV6-6 combines with J gene TRBJ1-5; unclear D gene. V was shortened by 6 bases and J by 6 bases, with 9 bases between the two germline ends. This CDR3 spans 12 amino acids. Per the germline V gene, CDR1 is MNHNY and CDR2 is SVGAGI (reference sequence). The CDR3 DNA reads as TGTGCCAGCAGCCCGGGCAGTCAGCCCCAGCATTTT. Protein: CASSPGSQPQHF.

This clonotype was observed a few times. The gene calls are TRBV5-1 and TRBJ2-1; 7 positions agree with TRBD2. CDR3 size: 14 residues. The germline V gene has CDR1 SGHRS and CDR2 YFSETQ. With V trimmed by 7 bases and J by 4 bases, 8 bases remained unmatched. The CDR3 DNA reads as TGCGCCAGCGCCGGCGGGAGCCTTTACAATGAGCAGTTCTTC. It specifies CASAGGSLYNEQFF.

The V and J genes are TRBV6-1 and TRBJ2-1; TRBD2 matches 10 bases. The CDR3 is 16 residues long. After removal of 1 base from V and 3 bases from J, the junction contained 3 bases not matched to a gene. Looked up from germline, CDR1 is MNHNS and CDR2 is SASEGT. The DNA for the CDR3 is TGTGCCAGCAGTGAAGAGGGGACTAGCGTCTACAATGAGCAGTTCTTC. Its protein product is CASSEEGTSVYNEQFF.

This rearrangement joins TRBV4-3 to TRBJ2-1; D possibly corresponds to TRBD2 (7 bases). The CDR3 length is 19 residues. Germline assignment: CDR1 LGHNA and CDR2 YSLEER. Trimming took 0 bases from V and 2 from J, leaving 20 bases between them. The CDR3 reads CASSQEGGRLAATYNEQFF. The CDR3 nucleotides are TGCGCCAGCAGCCAAGAGGGGGGGCGGTTAGCGGCCACCTACAATGAGCAGTTCTTC.

The sample holds many counts of this clonotype. The chain recombines TRBV4-3 with TRBJ2-7, with a tentative D call TRBD1 (5 bases). From germline, CDR1 is LGHNA and CDR2 YSLEER. V was cut by 0 bases and J by 0 bases, with 9 bases left in between. The CDR3 totals 15 residues. The CDR3 here is CASSQDRVSSYEQYF. The CDR3 coding sequence is TGCGCCAGCAGCCAAGACAGGGTGAGCTCCTACGAGCAGTACTTC.

The chain is built from TRBV4-1 and TRBJ2-1, with 7 bases aligning to TRBD1. From germline, CDR1 is MGHRA and CDR2 YSYEKL. The CDR3 consists of 16 residues. With V trimmed by 1 base and J by 3 bases, 6 bases remained unmatched. The CDR3 DNA reads as TGCGCCAGCAGCCAAGGGCGACAGGGTAGCTACAATGAGCAGTTCTTC. This encodes CASSQGRQGSYNEQFF.

This clonotype occurred a few times. This sequence joins TRBV12-3 or TRBV12-4 and TRBJ1-3; TRBD1 matches 9 bases. V lost 5 bases, J lost 3 bases, and 8 bases stayed unmatched. CDR3 length: 16 residues. The CDR3 nucleotides are TGTGCCAGCAGTCCCTGGACAGGGGCGGGTGGAAACACCATATATTTT. Translated: CASSPWTGAGGNTIYF.

The chain employs TRBV27 and TRBJ2-1; TRBD2 matches 7 bases. The CDR3 has 16 amino acids. Germline V CDR1 and CDR2: MNHEY, SMNVEV (reference sequence). The ends lost 1 base at V and 7 bases at J; junction bases unmatched: 10. CDR3 coding DNA: TGTGCCAGCAGTTTATTGGGGGAGGGCACGGTTAATGAGCAGTTCTTC. Translating gives CASSLLGEGTVNEQFF.

The chain combines TRBV28 with TRBJ2-7; 10 bases align to TRBD2. V shed 4 bases, J shed 5 bases, and the junction held 5 bases outside the gene matches. The CDR3 is 14 amino acids. Per germline, CDR1 MDHEN and CDR2 SYDVKM. CDR3 loop: CASSSSGSFDEQYF. In DNA, the CDR3 is TGTGCCAGCAGTTCTAGCGGGAGCTTTGACGAGCAGTACTTC.

V usage is TRBV12-3 or TRBV12-4 and J usage is TRBJ1-1; D is undetermined. V was clipped by 5 bases and J by 7 bases, with 14 bases between them. CDR3 length: 13 amino acids. The DNA for the CDR3 is TGTGCCAGCAGTAGACTGGGTTGGGGTGAAGCTTTCTTT. It is translated as CASSRLGWGEAFF.

This clonotype was counted at least ten times. This chain links TRBV12-3 or TRBV12-4 with TRBJ2-2, with 8 nucleotides matching TRBD2. V was pared by 5 bases and J by 1 base, with 9 bases of the junction left unmatched. The CDR3 is 17 residues long. The CDR3 coding sequence is TGTGCCAGCAGTAAGGCTACGGGACTAGGGAACACCGGGGAGCTGTTTTTT. Residues: CASSKATGLGNTGELFF.

The V gene is TRBV12-3 or TRBV12-4, the J gene TRBJ2-1; 11 bases are shared with TRBD2. The CDR3 runs to 17 residues. V dropped 6 bases and J dropped 4; count of bases not matched to a gene: 11. CDR3 sequence: CASSQNPGLAVYNEQFF. The CDR3 nucleotides read TGTGCCAGCAGCCAGAACCCGGGACTAGCGGTGTACAATGAGCAGTTCTTC.

The V call is TRBV7-3, the J call TRBJ2-3; D may be TRBD2 (6 bases). The CDR3 runs 15 residues. CDR1 and CDR2 (germline): SGHTA, FQGTGA. The V end lost 6 bases, the J end lost 2 bases, and 15 bases lay between the germline ends. The CDR3 loop reads CASSFSGQLTDTQYF. In nucleotides, the CDR3 is TGTGCCAGCAGTTTTAGCGGCCAACTCACAGATACGCAGTATTTT.

V and J are TRBV12-3 or TRBV12-4 and TRBJ2-1; 7 bases agree with TRBD2. This CDR3 is 15 amino acids long. V gave up 4 bases and J gave up 4 bases; unmatched junction bases: 7. The CDR3: CASSSREKVYNEQFF. As DNA, the CDR3 is TGTGCCAGCAGTTCGCGGGAGAAGGTTTACAATGAGCAGTTCTTC.

This clonotype has a handful of counts. The chain is built from TRBV2 and TRBJ1-1; D uncertain. This CDR3 is 14 amino acids long. The germline V gene encodes CDR1 SNHLY and CDR2 FYNNEI. Trimming shortened V by 0 bases and J by 6 bases, and 11 bases separated the two germline ends. The CDR3, as DNA: TGTGCCAGCAGTGAAGCCGGAGGTGGGGCTGAAGCTTTCTTT. As protein: CASSEAGGGAEAFF.

This chain uses TRBV4-3 with TRBJ1-4, with D hard to call. Trimming took 6 bases from V and 8 from J, leaving 19 bases between them. Per germline, CDR1 LGHNA and CDR2 YSLEER. The length of the CDR3 is 15 residues. The CDR3 coding sequence is TGCGCCAGCAGTCTTCGAGGAGGGCAAGGAGAAAAACTGTTTTTT. Protein product: CASSLRGGQGEKLFF.

This clonotype has only a few counts. The chain combines TRBV4-1 with TRBJ2-7; 10 bases are shared with TRBD1. CDR1 and CDR2 from the germline V gene are MGHRA and YSYEKL. This CDR3 region has 21 residues. Unmatched junction bases numbered 21, after V lost 4 bases and J lost 0 bases. The CDR3 bases are TGCGCCAGCAGCCCTGTCGCGGGGGACAGGGGTTGGAAGCAGCTCTCCTACGAGCAGTACTTC. Translating gives CASSPVAGDRGWKQLSYEQYF.

This clonotype was seen more than once but under ten times. The rearrangement joins TRBV29-1 to TRBJ2-3; 10 nucleotides match TRBD1. The V gene end was trimmed by 7 bases and the J gene end by 3 bases; junction bases not matched to a gene: 7. Germline lookup yields CDR1 SQVTM and CDR2 ANQGSEA. The length of the CDR3 is 14 residues. Here the CDR3 DNA reads TGCAGCGCTCAACCGGGACAGGGGACAGATACGCAGTATTTT. Amino acids: CSAQPGQGTDTQYF.

This clonotype was seen more than once but under ten times. The V gene is TRBV20-1, the J gene TRBJ2-1; D call uncertain. V lost 5 bases to trimming and J lost 10 bases, with 15 bases between them. The CDR3 is 12 residues long. Germline values: CDR1 DFQATT, CDR2 SNEGSKA (reference sequence). CDR3 protein: CSASPALGEQFF. CDR3 bases: TGCAGTGCTTCCCCCGCCCTCGGGGAGCAGTTCTTC.

J is TRBJ2-7 and V is TRBV11-2; unclear D gene. The germline V and J ends were trimmed by 3 bases and 6 bases, with 9 bases remaining between them. This CDR3 comprises 12 residues. Germline V gene sequence: CDR1 SGHAT, CDR2 FQNNGV. The CDR3 DNA follows: TGTGCCAGCAGCTTCGCCTTTAGCGAGCAGTACTTC. Residues: CASSFAFSEQYF.

This clonotype was counted a few times. The chain has TRBV28 and TRBJ2-7; 8 nucleotides line up with TRBD2. There are 14 residues in the CDR3. Germline trimming cut 3 bases from V and 3 bases from J; bases unmatched to any gene: 4. Per germline, CDR1 MDHEN and CDR2 SYDVKM. Here the CDR3 DNA reads TGTGCCAGCAGTTTTAGCGGGAATGGCTACGAGCAGTACTTC. Amino acids: CASSFSGNGYEQYF.

This chain joins TRBV20-1 and TRBJ2-4; a possible D gene is TRBD1 (5 bases). Between the trimmed V and J ends, which lost 5 bases and 0 bases, there was a span of 14 bases. This CDR3 has 15 residues. Germline V gives CDR1 DFQATT, CDR2 SNEGSKA (reference sequence). The CDR3 region is CSAHRTQGAKNIQYF. CDR3 nucleotides: TGCAGTGCTCACCGAACCCAGGGAGCCAAAAACATTCAGTACTTC.

The chain couples TRBV5-1 to TRBJ2-4; TRBD2 agrees at 7 bases. The V gene end was trimmed by 3 bases and the J gene end by 8 bases; junction bases not matched to a gene: 11. The CDR3 loop spans 15 amino acids. CDR1 SGHRS and CDR2 YFSETQ come from the germline V gene. The CDR3 loop is CASSSERGRADIQYF. Here the CDR3 DNA reads TGCGCCAGCAGCTCTGAGAGAGGGAGGGCTGACATTCAGTACTTC.

The CDR3 DNA reads TGTGCCAGCAGTTACTCCTACAGGGGGTTGAACACTGAAGCTTTCTTT. The encoded protein is CASSYSYRGLNTEAFF. This sequence joins TRBV6-5 and TRBJ1-1; TRBD1 matches at 8 bases. The CDR3 extends over 16 amino acids. J gave up 0 bases and V 0 bases, and 3 bases lay outside the gene matches. Germline CDR1 and CDR2: MNHEY and SVGAGI.

This clonotype was counted between two and nine times. The chain links TRBV29-1 to TRBJ2-7, with D possibly matching TRBD1 (6 bases). The CDR3 loop spans 12 amino acids. V was pared by 7 bases and J by 0 bases, with 10 bases between. Looked up from germline, CDR1 is SQVTM and CDR2 is ANQGSEA. CDR3 region: CSARQASYEQYF. The CDR3 DNA reads as TGCAGCGCCCGACAGGCCTCCTACGAGCAGTACTTC.